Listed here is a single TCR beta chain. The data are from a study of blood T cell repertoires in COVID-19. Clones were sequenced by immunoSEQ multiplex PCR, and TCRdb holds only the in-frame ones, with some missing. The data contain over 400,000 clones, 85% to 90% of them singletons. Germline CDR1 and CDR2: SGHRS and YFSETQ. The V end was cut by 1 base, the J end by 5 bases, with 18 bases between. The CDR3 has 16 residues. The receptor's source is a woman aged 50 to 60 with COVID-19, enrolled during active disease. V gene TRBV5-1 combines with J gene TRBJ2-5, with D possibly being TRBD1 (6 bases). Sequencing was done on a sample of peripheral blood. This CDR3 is CASSLMAGVAGETQYF. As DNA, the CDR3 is TGCGCCAGCAGCTTGATGGCAGGGGTGGCAGGGGAGACCCAGTACTTC.